This T cell receptor beta chain was recorded in a study of blood T cell repertoires in COVID-19. This clone was picked up a small number of times. Repertoires were generated with immunoSEQ multiplex PCR, while TCRdb's copy carries only in-frame clones and drops some. The sample has approximately 63,000 clones; roughly 91% are singletons. CDR3 size: 14 residues. J gave up 9 bases and V 5 bases, and 10 bases lay outside the gene matches. CDR1 and CDR2 (germline): SGHTA, FQGTGA. Sequencing was performed on peripheral blood. This receptor was obtained from a human donor in a cohort sampled during active COVID-19. The chain employs TRBV7-3 and TRBJ2-1; 7 nucleotides match TRBD2. The DNA for the CDR3 is TGTGCCAGCAGCCCGACTAGCCTCGGCGGTGAGCAGTTCTTC. Protein sequence: CASSPTSLGGEQFF.